This T cell receptor (beta chain) stems from a study of blood T cell repertoires in COVID-19. Across the study: There were acute and convalescent COVID-19 samples, and they came from the United States, Italy and Spain. In each case, the material was cDNA or gDNA derived from T cells, B-cell-depleted T cells, or PBMCs.

Per germline, CDR1 SGHRS and CDR2 YFSETQ. The CDR3 runs to 14 residues. The V end lost 4 bases, the J end lost 1 base, and 11 bases lay between the germline ends. In the original workflow: Amplifying reference gene primers gave estimates of nucleated cell counts. Sequencing used immunoSEQ multiplex PCR; TCRdb keeps in-frame clones, though not all of them. For V, J and clone size, that table is used; D and trimming come from the DNA. The sample consists of 250,000 to 350,000 clones, around 86% of them appearing once. This chain joins TRBV5-1 and TRBJ1-1; D not certain. The receptor was isolated from a woman aged 40 to 50 who had recovered from COVID-19. The sequenced sample consisted of peripheral blood. The CDR3 region is CASSMGGENTEAFF. For the CDR3, the DNA is TGCGCCAGCAGCATGGGAGGAGAGAACACTGAAGCTTTCTTT. The full variable domain, with the rest looked up from reference TRBV5-1 and TRBJ1-1, is KAGVTQTPRYLIKTRGQQVTLSCSPISGHRSVSWYQQTPGQGLQFLFEYFSETQRNKGNFPGRFSGRQFSNSRSEMNVSTLELGDSALYLCASSMGGENTEAFFGQGTRLTVV.